The clone carrying this TCR beta chain occurred many times. Its antigen is as yet unknown. The data stem from a study of neurological immune-mediated disorders. General observations from the study: When the repertoires were grouped phylogenetically, those of 18 of the 34 multiple sclerosis patients came together in a single cluster of related CDR3 sequences, which points to a possible repertoire-level signature.

The cDNA was produced through 5'RACE with 10-nucleotide random UMIs. One entry per CDR3 protein, called by TCRdb with MiXCR from the 5' RACE reads. The sample contains tens of thousands of distinct CDR3 sequences, around 3% of which appear only once. Germline-derived CDR1 and CDR2 are SGHRS and YFSETQ. The CDR3 covers 14 residues. V lost 6 bases, J lost 0 bases, and 9 bases lay in between. The source material was PBMCs. The chain employs TRBV5-1 and TRBJ1-4; D remains ambiguous. The clonotype comes from a man in his forties with multiple sclerosis. Here the CDR3 reads CASKVGSTNEKLFF. For the CDR3, the DNA is TGCGCCAGCAAAGTCGGATCAACTAATGAAAAACTGTTTTTT.